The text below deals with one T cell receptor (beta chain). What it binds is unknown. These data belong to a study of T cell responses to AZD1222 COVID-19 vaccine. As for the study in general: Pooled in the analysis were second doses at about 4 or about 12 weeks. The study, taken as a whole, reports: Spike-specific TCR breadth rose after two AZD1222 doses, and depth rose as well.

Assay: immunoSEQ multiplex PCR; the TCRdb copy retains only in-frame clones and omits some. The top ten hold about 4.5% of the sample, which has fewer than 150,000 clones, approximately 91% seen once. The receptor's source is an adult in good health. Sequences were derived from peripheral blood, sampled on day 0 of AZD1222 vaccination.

The CDR3 here is CAISASGTENYGYTF. CDR3 sequence (DNA): TGTGCCATCAGTGCCTCCGGGACAGAGAACTATGGCTACACCTTC. This chain links TRBV10-3 with TRBJ1-2; 7 bases map to TRBD1. CDR1 and CDR2 from the germline V gene are ENHRY and SYGVKD. Trimming at V came to 4 bases and at J to 2 bases, leaving 7 bases not matched to a gene. This CDR3 has 15 residues.